This T cell receptor beta chain came from a study of control samples from healthy donors and cancer patients. V lost 0 bases to trimming and J lost 0 bases, with 8 bases between them. Germline V lookup: CDR1 LNHNV, CDR2 YYDKDF (reference sequence). The CDR3 spans 15 residues. Sequenced by immunoSEQ multiplex PCR; TCRdb stores in-frame clones only, minus some. This sample yields around 150,000 clones, of which 70% to 90% are seen a single time; around 11% belongs to the top ten. The chain carries TRBV15 and TRBJ2-5, with D hard to call. The specimen was blood. The source is a man aged 30 to 39 in good health. The CDR3 reads CATSRDFGYQETQYF. The CDR3 region has the DNA TGTGCCACCAGCAGAGATTTTGGGTACCAAGAGACCCAGTACTTC.